Each of the 21 T cell receptor beta chains below was sequenced from the same sample in a study of shared clonotypes between healthy human individuals. Only in-frame clones appear in the TCRdb table, and some are missing; sequencing was by immunoSEQ multiplex PCR. The data hold hundreds of thousands of clones, with around three quarters observed a single time. Sequenced: PBMCs. These receptors were collected from a woman aged 40-49 years in good health. Some clones in this sample may be carry-over from other donors' samples.

V usage is TRBV5-1 and J usage is TRBJ2-3; D not resolved. Per the germline V gene, CDR1 is SGHRS and CDR2 is YFSETQ. Trimming removed 0 bases from V and 0 bases from J, with 5 bases in between. CDR3 size: 14 residues. CDR3 bases: TGCGCCAGCAGCTTGGCGGTGAGCACAGATACGCAGTATTTT. Translation gives CASSLAVSTDTQYF.

CDR3 DNA sequence: TGTGCCAGCAGTACGGCGGGGGGCACAGATACGCAGTATTTT. It specifies CASSTAGGTDTQYF. V gene TRBV28 combines with J gene TRBJ2-3; 7 bases line up with TRBD2. Germline V gives CDR1 MDHEN, CDR2 SYDVKM. Germline trimming cut 5 bases from V and 1 base from J; bases unmatched to any gene: 3. This CDR3 contains 14 residues.

Relative to its sample, this clone is medium-sized. At the DNA level, this CDR3 is encoded by other sequences in the same sample as well. The rearrangement links TRBV28 to TRBJ2-3, with 9 bases identical to TRBD2. There are 16 residues in the CDR3. V gave up 5 bases and J gave up 3 bases; unmatched junction bases: 9. In germline, CDR1 is MDHEN, CDR2 SYDVKM. In DNA, the CDR3 is TGTGCCAGCAGTACCCCAGCGGGAGGAGCAACAGATACGCAGTATTTT. This translates into CASSTPAGGATDTQYF. Together with reference TRBV28 and TRBJ2-3, the CDR3 gives the full variable domain: DVKVTQSSRYLVKRTGEKVFLECVQDMDHENMFWYRQDPGLGLRLIYFSYDVKMKEKGDIPEGYSVSREKKERFSLILESASTNQTSMYLCASSTPAGGATDTQYFGPGTRLTVL.

The table lists this clone with a few counts. This sequence joins TRBV19 and TRBJ2-3; weak D call: TRBD2 (6 bases). This CDR3 is 16 amino acids long. CDR1 is LNHDA and CDR2 is SQIVND in the germline V gene (reference sequence). Trimming removed 6 bases from V and 0 bases from J, with 16 bases in between. The DNA of the CDR3 is TGTGCCAGTAGCGGCGGGGCCCATCCTAGCACAGATACGCAGTATTTT. Translating it yields CASSGGAHPSTDTQYF.

The CDR3 DNA follows: TGTGCCAGCACCCGGTGGATGAGTCAGGGAAGCTCCTACAATGAGCAGTTCTTC. As protein: CASTRWMSQGSSYNEQFF. V gene TRBV5-5 combines with J gene TRBJ2-1; D possibly corresponds to TRBD1 (5 bases). This CDR3 is built from 18 residues. CDR1 and CDR2 (germline): SGHKS, YYEKEE (reference sequence). The ends were cut back, 6 bases at V and 0 bases at J, with 22 bases in the middle.

V is TRBV28 and J is TRBJ1-3; weak D call: TRBD1 (5 bases). This CDR3 has 15 residues. In germline, CDR1 is MDHEN, CDR2 SYDVKM. V was cut by 7 bases and J by 0 bases, with 13 bases left in between. The CDR3, as DNA: TGTGCCAGCACATCGGGGGGATTCTCTGGAAACACCATATATTTT. Its protein is CASTSGGFSGNTIYF. Drawing the rest from reference TRBV28 and TRBJ1-3, the complete variable domain is DVKVTQSSRYLVKRTGEKVFLECVQDMDHENMFWYRQDPGLGLRLIYFSYDVKMKEKGDIPEGYSVSREKKERFSLILESASTNQTSMYLCASTSGGFSGNTIYFGEGSWLTVV.

The chain couples TRBV5-1 to TRBJ2-7, with 8 nucleotides matching TRBD1. There are 15 residues in the CDR3. The germline gives CDR1 SGHRS, CDR2 YFSETQ. The trim removed 0 bases at V and 9 bases at J, leaving 11 bases unmatched. The CDR3 sequence is CASSLDGGQGRGQYF. Here the CDR3 DNA reads TGCGCCAGCAGCTTGGACGGAGGACAGGGACGGGGGCAGTACTTC. Variable domain in full (rest from reference TRBV5-1 and TRBJ2-7): KAGVTQTPRYLIKTRGQQVTLSCSPISGHRSVSWYQQTPGQGLQFLFEYFSETQRNKGNFPGRFSGRQFSNSRSEMNVSTLELGDSALYLCASSLDGGQGRGQYFGPGTRLTVT.

The chain couples TRBV27 to TRBJ1-2; weak D call: TRBD1 (5 bases). Germline values: CDR1 MNHEY, CDR2 SMNVEV (reference sequence). V shed 6 bases and J shed 2 bases, with 7 bases lying between them. CDR3 length: 12 amino acids. The CDR3 bases are TGTGCCAGCAGGGAGGGGAACTATGGCTACACCTTC. Translating gives CASREGNYGYTF.

The chain couples TRBV5-6 to TRBJ1-6; tentatively, D is TRBD1 (5 bases). Germline CDR1 reads SGHDT; CDR2 reads YYEEEE. The CDR3 sequence is 15 residues long. The germline V and J ends were trimmed by 4 bases and 7 bases, with 15 bases remaining between them. CDR3: CASSALKRGNSPLHF. CDR3 in DNA: TGTGCCAGCAGCGCCCTGAAACGGGGGAATTCACCCCTCCACTTT.

V gene TRBV6-5 combines with J gene TRBJ2-1; TRBD1 matches 7 bases. CDR3 length equals 13 residues. CDR1 and CDR2 from the germline V gene are MNHEY and SVGAGI. V dropped 8 bases and J dropped 6; count of bases not matched to a gene: 7. The CDR3 here is CASLDRQGNEQFF. DNA of the CDR3: TGTGCCAGCCTCGACAGACAGGGCAATGAGCAGTTCTTC.

The chain recombines TRBV2 with TRBJ2-7; 11 bases map to TRBD2. Germline CDR1 is SNHLY and CDR2 is FYNNEI. The CDR3 has 15 amino acids. With 8 bases clipped from V and 4 bases from J, the junction kept 10 bases outside the gene matches. The CDR3 DNA sequence: TGTGCCAGCGACCCGGGTCTAGCGGGAGGATACGAGCAGTACTTC. Its translation: CASDPGLAGGYEQYF.

The chain couples TRBV2 to TRBJ2-4; TRBD1 agrees at 8 bases. This CDR3 region has 14 residues. Germline V lookup: CDR1 SNHLY, CDR2 FYNNEI. With V trimmed by 8 bases and J by 9 bases, 12 bases remained unmatched. CDR3 sequence (DNA): TGTGCCAGCTCGGGCCGACAGGGGAAAGCCATTCAGTACTTC. Its protein is CASSGRQGKAIQYF.

This rearrangement joins TRBV19 to TRBJ2-1; D remains ambiguous. From germline, CDR1 is LNHDA and CDR2 SQIVND (reference sequence). The CDR3 has 14 amino acids. With 7 bases removed from V and 4 bases from J, the gap between germline ends came to 14 bases. CDR3 sequence (DNA): TGTGCCAGTACGGTTGAAGGGTGGTACAATGAGCAGTTCTTC. Translating gives CASTVEGWYNEQFF.

The table lists this clone with a count of one. This may be a read error, as it is one base from a much larger clone. This sequence joins TRBV2 and TRBJ2-3, with D tentatively TRBD2 (6 bases). This CDR3 has 14 residues. Trimming stripped 6 bases from V and 7 bases from J, with 17 bases between. CDR1 and CDR2 (germline): SNHLY, FYNNEI. The CDR3 sequence: CASRGPSVSHTQYF. DNA for the CDR3: TGTGCCAGCAGGGGACCTAGCGTTAGTCATACGCAGTATTTT. The full variable domain, rest sourced from reference TRBV2 and TRBJ2-3, is EPEVTQTPSHQVTQMGQEVILRCVPISNHLYFYWYRQILGQKVEFLVSFYNNEISEKSEIFDDQFSVERPDGSNFTLKIRSTKLEDSAMYFCASRGPSVSHTQYFGPGTRLTVL.

This chain's CDR3 is CASSFGTSSGANVLTF. CDR3 in DNA: TGCGCCAGCAGCTTTGGGACAAGCTCTGGGGCCAACGTCCTGACTTTC. The rearrangement joins TRBV5-1 to TRBJ2-6, with D perhaps matching TRBD1 (6 bases). Looked up from germline, CDR1 is SGHRS and CDR2 is YFSETQ. Trimming removed 2 bases from V and 0 bases from J, with 9 bases in between. The CDR3 is made up of 16 amino acids. The variable domain in full, with the rest retrieved from reference TRBV5-1 and TRBJ2-6, is KAGVTQTPRYLIKTRGQQVTLSCSPISGHRSVSWYQQTPGQGLQFLFEYFSETQRNKGNFPGRFSGRQFSNSRSEMNVSTLELGDSALYLCASSFGTSSGANVLTFGAGSRLTVL.

In its sample, this clone was seen once. This chain uses TRBV5-6 with TRBJ2-5; possibly TRBD2 for D (5 bases). Looked up from germline, CDR1 is SGHDT and CDR2 is YYEEEE. The germline V and J ends were trimmed by 0 bases and 4 bases, with 16 bases remaining between them. The CDR3 extends over 16 amino acids. CDR3 sequence: CASSLASVGGGETQYF. The CDR3 DNA reads as TGTGCCAGCAGCTTGGCCTCGGTTGGAGGTGGAGAGACCCAGTACTTC.

The rearrangement links TRBV19 to TRBJ2-7; D might be TRBD1 (6 bases). This CDR3 is built from 13 residues. V was pared by 7 bases and J by 2 bases, with 12 bases between. Per germline, CDR1 LNHDA and CDR2 SQIVND (reference sequence). CDR3 nucleotide sequence: TGTGCCAGTAAGCAACAGGGACCCTACGAGCAGTACTTC. It codes for CASKQQGPYEQYF.

Only one count was recorded for this clone. The gene calls are TRBV27 and TRBJ2-7; tentative D call: TRBD2 (5 bases). The CDR3 extends over 14 amino acids. CDR1 is MNHEY, CDR2 SMNVEV, per germline (reference sequence). V was trimmed by 6 bases and J by 2 bases, leaving 14 bases between them. The CDR3 is CASSLEAGPYEQYF. The CDR3 DNA sequence: TGTGCCAGCAGCCTAGAGGCGGGTCCCTACGAGCAGTACTTC.

The chain combines TRBV18 with TRBJ1-2; D may be TRBD1 (6 bases). V was pared by 2 bases and J by 3 bases, with 16 bases between. This CDR3 is built from 16 residues. CDR1 and CDR2 (germline): KGHSH, LQKENI. CDR3 in amino acids: CASSPLGRGSDYGYTF. DNA of the CDR3: TGTGCCAGCTCACCATTGGGAAGGGGGAGCGACTATGGCTACACCTTC. Full variable domain (remainder filled in from reference TRBV18 and TRBJ1-2): NAGVMQNPRHLVRRRGQEARLRCSPMKGHSHVYWYRQLPEEGLKFMVYLQKENIIDESGMPKERFSAEFPKEGPSILRIQQVVRGDSAAYFCASSPLGRGSDYGYTFGSGTRLTVV.

V and J are TRBV9 and TRBJ2-3, with TRBD2 identical over 10 bases. Germline V CDR1 and CDR2: SGDLS, YYNGEE. With 3 bases clipped from V and 0 bases from J, the junction kept 1 base outside the gene matches. This CDR3 has 15 residues. In DNA, the CDR3 is TGTGCCAGCAGCGCACTAGCGGGAAGCACAGATACGCAGTATTTT. This translates into CASSALAGSTDTQYF.

This chain links TRBV7-2 with TRBJ1-5; D may be TRBD1 (5 bases). V dropped 5 bases and J dropped 6 bases, with 14 bases sitting between them. Germline loops: CDR1 SGHTA, CDR2 FQGNSA. This CDR3 spans 14 amino acids. In nucleotides, the CDR3 is TGTGCCAGCAGCCCCCCAGGGCGGGTTCAGCCCCAGCATTTT. Encoded protein: CASSPPGRVQPQHF.